The 26 T cell receptor beta chains in this list originate from one sample, sequenced in a study of blood T cells in healthy people across ages. A second PCR, run for about 7 to 11 cycles, used a sample-barcoded 5' primer plus a J-beta primer mix. TCRdb used MiXCR to reprocess the 5' RACE reads, holding one entry per CDR3 protein. The table records over 1,200,000 distinct CDR3 sequences, roughly 60% of them present only once. Material for sequencing was blood. These receptors came from a man between 18 and 29 years old in good health.

CDR3 DNA sequence: TGTGCCACCCACAGGAACACTGAAGCTTTCTTT. It yields the protein CATHRNTEAFF. The J gene is TRBJ1-1, the V gene TRBV28, with no clear D. This CDR3 contains 11 residues. CDR1 and CDR2 from the germline V gene are MDHEN and SYDVKM. V was cut by 10 bases and J by 1 base, with 7 bases left in between.

J is TRBJ2-2 and V is TRBV10-2, with D hard to call. The germline V gene encodes CDR1 WSHSY and CDR2 SAAADI. V shed 7 bases and J shed 5 bases, with 11 bases lying between them. This CDR3 has 13 amino acids. CDR3 protein: CASISSPTGELFF. In DNA, the CDR3 is TGCGCCAGCATCAGCAGCCCGACCGGGGAGCTGTTTTTT.

This chain uses TRBV12-3 or TRBV12-4 with TRBJ2-6; D could derive from TRBD1 or TRBD2 (5 bases each). This CDR3 region has 19 residues. Trimming left V 2 bases short and J 2 bases short, with 19 bases between. As DNA, the CDR3 is TGTGCCAGCAGTTTAAGGGTCCAGAGGGGTAATACTGGGGCCAACGTCCTGACTTTC. Translated: CASSLRVQRGNTGANVLTF.

Comments on this clonotype: An end of the junction does not agree with germline; a read error may underlie this. The chain employs TRBV7-2 and TRBJ1-2; D unresolved. The germline V gene has CDR1 SGHTA and CDR2 FQGNSA. The CDR3 extends over 14 amino acids. In nucleotides, the CDR3 is TGTGCCAGCGCGAGCGGTTGGGAGGGCTATGGTTACACCTTC. Protein product: CASASGWEGYGYTF.

There are many counts of this clonotype. This chain links TRBV4-3 with TRBJ1-2, with D possibly TRBD1 on 5 matching bases. Trimming shortened V by 0 bases and J by 4 bases, and 15 bases separated the two germline ends. Germline V CDR1 and CDR2: LGHNA, YSLEER. The CDR3 totals 16 residues. As DNA, the CDR3 is TGCGCCAGCAGCCAAGATACCCAAGGAGGGGTCTATGGCTACACCTTC. Protein: CASSQDTQGGVYGYTF.

The chain uses TRBV29-1 and TRBJ2-3; 10 bases map to TRBD2. The germline V gene has CDR1 SQVTM and CDR2 ANQGSEA. The CDR3 length is 15 residues. The trim removed 1 base at V and 5 bases at J, leaving 6 bases unmatched. Written as DNA, the CDR3 is TGCAGCGTTGAAGCGGCTAGCGGGAGAAAAGATACGCAGTATTTT. It specifies CSVEAASGRKDTQYF.

The chain uses TRBV4-1 and TRBJ2-5, with 7 bases aligning to TRBD1. J gave up 9 bases and V 0 bases, and 1 base lay outside the gene matches. This CDR3 comprises 12 residues. From germline, CDR1 is MGHRA and CDR2 YSYEKL. CDR3 protein: CASSQEDRAQYF. DNA of the CDR3: TGCGCCAGCAGCCAAGAAGACAGGGCCCAGTACTTC.

This clonotype was observed a handful of times. The chain couples TRBV4-1 to TRBJ2-7; 9 bases match TRBD1. Looked up from germline, CDR1 is MGHRA and CDR2 is YSYEKL. The trim removed 3 bases at V and 2 bases at J, leaving 8 bases unmatched. The CDR3 contains 16 residues. In DNA form, the CDR3 reads TGCGCCAGCAGCCAGGAGACCGGGACAGGGACCTACGAGCAGTACTTC. This sequence encodes CASSQETGTGTYEQYF.

This clonotype was counted a few times. This chain uses TRBV5-1 with TRBJ2-5; 7 positions agree with TRBD2. This CDR3 comprises 14 residues. Germline CDR1 SGHRS, CDR2 YFSETQ. The trim removed 2 bases at V and 4 bases at J, leaving 5 bases unmatched. The CDR3 region is CASSFRERGETQYF. DNA of the CDR3: TGCGCCAGCAGCTTTCGGGAGCGGGGAGAGACCCAGTACTTC. Variable domain in full (rest from reference TRBV5-1 and TRBJ2-5): KAGVTQTPRYLIKTRGQQVTLSCSPISGHRSVSWYQQTPGQGLQFLFEYFSETQRNKGNFPGRFSGRQFSNSRSEMNVSTLELGDSALYLCASSFRERGETQYFGPGTRLLVL.

The V and J genes are TRBV5-1 and TRBJ2-3; TRBD2 matches 14 bases. CDR1 is SGHRS and CDR2 is YFSETQ in the germline V gene. The CDR3 is 17 residues long. With 4 bases clipped from V and 8 bases from J, the junction kept 12 bases outside the gene matches. In nucleotides, the CDR3 is TGCGCCAGCAGCGTCTCCCCCGGGACTAGCGGGAGTAGTACGCAGTATTTT. Translating it yields CASSVSPGTSGSSTQYF. Full variable domain (outside the CDR3, taken from reference TRBV5-1 and TRBJ2-3): KAGVTQTPRYLIKTRGQQVTLSCSPISGHRSVSWYQQTPGQGLQFLFEYFSETQRNKGNFPGRFSGRQFSNSRSEMNVSTLELGDSALYLCASSVSPGTSGSSTQYFGPGTRLTVL.

The chain is built from TRBV3-1 and TRBJ1-1; D may be TRBD1 (5 bases). The CDR3 loop spans 15 amino acids. V was clipped by 5 bases and J by 4 bases, with 17 bases between them. Germline assignment: CDR1 LGHDT and CDR2 YNNKEL (reference sequence). CDR3 coding DNA: TGTGCCAGCAGCTCTCTCCCCCGGGGCGGCACTGAAGCTTTCTTT. Protein: CASSSLPRGGTEAFF.

The CDR3 sequence is CASSQTKKRTEAFF. The CDR3, as DNA: TGCGCCAGCAGCCAAACAAAAAAGAGGACTGAAGCTTTCTTT. This sequence joins TRBV4-1 and TRBJ1-1; no clear D. Germline-derived CDR1 and CDR2 are MGHRA and YSYEKL. The CDR3 is 14 amino acids. V lost 2 bases and J lost 5, with 12 bases in between.

The V call is TRBV12-3 or TRBV12-4, the J call TRBJ1-5; D unresolved. The CDR3 length is 13 residues. Trimming left V 3 bases short and J 4 bases short, with 7 bases between. CDR3 sequence: CASSFWVNQPQHF. The CDR3 DNA follows: TGTGCCAGCAGTTTCTGGGTAAATCAGCCCCAGCATTTT.

V usage is TRBV7-9 and J usage is TRBJ1-2, with D perhaps TRBD1 (5 bases). CDR1 is SEHNR and CDR2 is FQNEAQ in the germline V gene (reference sequence). The V and J ends lost 0 bases and 0 bases respectively, with 8 bases between them. The CDR3 is 15 amino acids. Here the CDR3 reads CASSLAGTANYGYTF. In nucleotides, the CDR3 is TGTGCCAGCAGCTTAGCAGGGACTGCTAACTATGGCTACACCTTC.

The table lists this clonotype with a few counts. The chain is built from TRBV6-1 and TRBJ2-1; 11 bases match TRBD2. This CDR3 is built from 17 residues. V was clipped by 5 bases and J by 1 base; unmatched bases: 7. Germline CDR1 MNHNS, CDR2 SASEGT. CDR3 in amino acids: CASSPRLAGMSYNEQFF. In nucleotides, the CDR3 is TGTGCCAGCAGTCCCCGACTAGCGGGAATGTCCTACAATGAGCAGTTCTTC.

The chain uses TRBV5-6 and TRBJ1-2; 10 positions match TRBD1. CDR3 length: 16 residues. V dropped 4 bases and J dropped 7; count of bases not matched to a gene: 13. Germline V gene sequence: CDR1 SGHDT, CDR2 YYEEEE. CDR3 amino acids: CASSPGQGLPAIGYTF. The CDR3 nucleotides read TGTGCCAGCAGCCCGGGACAGGGGTTACCTGCGATTGGCTACACCTTC.

This rearrangement joins TRBV4-1 to TRBJ2-5; D unclear. CDR3 length equals 16 residues. Trimming cost V 1 base and J 2 bases, with 14 bases left between them. Germline-derived CDR1 and CDR2 are MGHRA and YSYEKL. The CDR3 is CASSQGIGSEQETQYF. The CDR3 DNA is TGCGCCAGCAGCCAAGGGATCGGGTCGGAGCAAGAGACCCAGTACTTC.

CDR3 in amino acids: CASSPSVGQNSPLHF. CDR3 sequence (DNA): TGTGCCAGCAGCCCTAGCGTGGGACAGAATTCACCCCTCCACTTT. The V and J genes are TRBV7-8 and TRBJ1-6, with TRBD1 matching 7 bases. Germline-derived CDR1 and CDR2 are SGHVS and FQNEAQ. The length of the CDR3 is 15 residues. J gave up 7 bases and V 5 bases, and 8 bases lay outside the gene matches.

The chain is built from TRBV5-1 and TRBJ2-5; D not certain. V shed 4 bases and J shed 3 bases, with 10 bases lying between them. There are 13 residues in the CDR3. The germline V gene has CDR1 SGHRS and CDR2 YFSETQ. This CDR3 reads CASSVNGEETQYF. The DNA of the CDR3 is TGCGCCAGCAGCGTGAACGGAGAAGAGACCCAGTACTTC.

This clonotype was observed once. V gene TRBV6-6 combines with J gene TRBJ2-1, with D possibly being TRBD1 (5 bases). V lost 5 bases and J 10 bases, leaving 15 bases between the germline ends. This CDR3 comprises 13 residues. Germline V gives CDR1 MNHNY, CDR2 SVGAGI (reference sequence). CDR3 coding DNA: TGTGCCAGCAGTAGACAGTACTCCTACGAGCAGTTCTTC. This translates into CASSRQYSYEQFF.

The sample holds a few counts of this clonotype. The chain has TRBV2 and TRBJ2-5, with D unresolved. V shed 7 bases and J shed 1 base, with 7 bases lying between them. CDR1 is SNHLY, CDR2 FYNNEI, per germline. The CDR3 runs 12 residues. This CDR3 reads CASTGFQETQYF. The CDR3 DNA follows: TGTGCCAGCACCGGATTCCAAGAGACCCAGTACTTC.

This sequence joins TRBV10-3 and TRBJ2-3; 9 bases fit TRBD2. Germline V lookup: CDR1 ENHRY, CDR2 SYGVKD. The CDR3 totals 13 residues. J gave up 4 bases and V 6 bases, and 2 bases lay outside the gene matches. This CDR3 is CAIRGLAPDTQYF. The CDR3 nucleotides are TGTGCCATCAGGGGACTAGCCCCAGATACGCAGTATTTT.

This chain uses TRBV7-2 with TRBJ2-1; TRBD2 matches 7 bases. The germline V gene encodes CDR1 SGHTA and CDR2 FQGNSA. Germline trimming cut 5 bases from V and 3 bases from J; bases unmatched to any gene: 7. The CDR3 consists of 15 residues. The CDR3 region is CASSILAANYNEQFF. The CDR3 DNA follows: TGTGCCAGCAGCATCCTAGCGGCGAACTACAATGAGCAGTTCTTC.

This chain joins TRBV15 and TRBJ2-1; 13 nucleotides line up with TRBD2. The germline gives CDR1 LNHNV, CDR2 YYDKDF (reference sequence). V was pared by 1 base and J by 8 bases, with 5 bases of the junction left unmatched. The length of the CDR3 is 16 residues. CDR3 DNA sequence: TGTGCCACCAGCAGAGCAAGCGGACTAGCGGGAGATGAGCAGTTCTTC. Its protein is CATSRASGLAGDEQFF.

The chain carries TRBV6-1 and TRBJ1-5, with TRBD1 matching over 8 bases. The CDR3 length is 14 residues. J gave up 3 bases and V 6 bases, and 4 bases lay outside the gene matches. Germline V lookup: CDR1 MNHNS, CDR2 SASEGT. The CDR3 sequence is CASRKTGDNQPQHF. The CDR3 nucleotides are TGTGCCAGCAGGAAGACAGGGGACAATCAGCCCCAGCATTTT.

The chain recombines TRBV29-1 with TRBJ2-7, with D perhaps TRBD2 (6 bases). The length of the CDR3 is 13 residues. The germline CDR1 and CDR2 sequences are SQVTM and ANQGSEA. V lost 2 bases and J 2 bases, leaving 10 bases between the germline ends. This chain's CDR3 is CSVETGETYEQYF. For the CDR3, the DNA is TGCAGCGTTGAAACGGGGGAAACCTACGAGCAGTACTTC.